The present T cell receptor beta chain was sequenced within a study of blood T cells in healthy people across ages. Notes on this clonotype: The antigen is undetermined.

Per individual sample, total RNA of at least 6 micrograms was extracted. Findings of the study overall: It was not known whether donors were CMV positive (a possible confounder of expanded clonotype changes). Per-million-T-cell TCR beta diversity fell roughly linearly with age. Among long-lived donors, naive CD4+ cells were more numerous and diversity higher than in aged donors.

It was with a sample-barcoded 5' primer and a J-beta primer mix that a second PCR of roughly 6 to 12 cycles was run. TCRdb reprocessed the 5' RACE reads via MiXCR and lists one record per CDR3 protein. This sample has 1.5 million to 2 million distinct CDR3 sequences, with 28% found just once. The specimen sequenced was blood. The clonotype comes from a woman aged 25-40 years in good health.

This CDR3 is CSGLGSSYNEQFF. The CDR3 nucleotides read TGCAGTGGCCTAGGGAGCTCCTACAATGAGCAGTTCTTC. The chain couples TRBV20-1 to TRBJ2-1; D possibly corresponds to TRBD2 (5 bases). The CDR3 extends over 13 amino acids. The germline V gene has CDR1 DFQATT and CDR2 SNEGSKA (reference sequence). Trimming removed 7 bases from V and 0 bases from J, with 10 bases in between.